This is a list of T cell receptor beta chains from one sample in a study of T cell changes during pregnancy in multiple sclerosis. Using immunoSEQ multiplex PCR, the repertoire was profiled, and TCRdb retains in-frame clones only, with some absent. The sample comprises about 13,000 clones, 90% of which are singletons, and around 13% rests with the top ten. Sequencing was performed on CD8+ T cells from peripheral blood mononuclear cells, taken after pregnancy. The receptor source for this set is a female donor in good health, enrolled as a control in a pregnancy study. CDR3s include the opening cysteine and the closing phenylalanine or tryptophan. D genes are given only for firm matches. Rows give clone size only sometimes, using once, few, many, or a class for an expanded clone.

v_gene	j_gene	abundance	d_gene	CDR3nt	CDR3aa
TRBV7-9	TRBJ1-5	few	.	TGTGCCAGCAGCTTAACAGGGATGAGTCAGCCCCAGCATTTT	CASSLTGMSQPQHF
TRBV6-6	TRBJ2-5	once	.	TGTGCCGGGGCCTTGGCAGACCAAGAGACCCAGTACTTC	CAGALADQETQYF
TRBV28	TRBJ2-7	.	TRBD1	TGTGCCAGTCGGACAGGGGAGAAACTCTACGAGCAGTACTTC	CASRTGEKLYEQYF
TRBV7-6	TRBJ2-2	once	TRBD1	TGTGCCAGCGCCGGGACAGCGAACACCGGGGAGCTGTTTTTT	CASAGTANTGELFF
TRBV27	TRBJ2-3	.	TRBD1	TGTGCCAGCAGCACCGGGACAGTTCTTGATACGCAGTATTTT	CASSTGTVLDTQYF
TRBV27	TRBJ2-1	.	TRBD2	TGTGCCAGCAGTCCAGCGGGGGCCTACAATGAGCAGTTCTTC	CASSPAGAYNEQFF
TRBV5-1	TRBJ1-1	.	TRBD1	TGCGCCAGCAGCTTATACAGGGGTAGCAACACTGAAGCTTTCTTT	CASSLYRGSNTEAFF
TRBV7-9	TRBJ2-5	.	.	TGTGCCAGCAGCTTTACAGGTTTGGGGACCCAGTACTTC	CASSFTGLGTQYF
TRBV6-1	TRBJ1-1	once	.	TGTGCCAGCATTCGAGGGTTGCGGAACACTGAAGCTTTCTTT	CASIRGLRNTEAFF
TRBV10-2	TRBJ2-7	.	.	TGCGCCAGCAGCTCGGATCCGGGGGGCCCTCTCGAGCAGTACTTC	CASSSDPGGPLEQYF
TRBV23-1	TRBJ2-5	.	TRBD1	TGCGCCAGCAGGGCGGACAGGGCGGTGACCCAGTACTTC	CASRADRAVTQYF
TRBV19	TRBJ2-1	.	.	TGTGCCAGTAGTCCTGCAGGGAATGAGCAGTTCTTC	CASSPAGNEQFF
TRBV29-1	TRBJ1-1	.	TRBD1	TGCAGCATTCCGGGACAGGGGGCTTCTCCCCTTGAAGCTTTCTTT	CSIPGQGASPLEAFF
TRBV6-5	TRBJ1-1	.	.	TGTGCCAGCAATCGACAGCCTCGTGGCACTGAAGCTTTCTTT	CASNRQPRGTEAFF